The clone carrying this T cell receptor beta chain occurred a few times. Its cognate antigen is unknown. Per germline, CDR1 SGHNT and CDR2 YYREEE (reference sequence). The CDR3 is 16 amino acids. Trimming at V came to 5 bases and at J to 2 bases, leaving 10 bases not matched to a gene. These data are taken from a study of cytomegalovirus exposure and HLA in healthy donors. Primers: 60 Vbeta forward and 13 Jbeta reverse. Sequenced by immunoSEQ multiplex PCR; TCRdb stores in-frame clones only, minus some. The data show about 160,000 clones, around 81% seen once. Study-level results: Across donors, most TCRs were seen rarely, yet some public ones were widespread. In a later analysis, 16,951 TCR beta sequences were associated with HLA alleles at 0.05 false discovery rate. Indistinguishability led to the exclusion of some V segments, TRBV6-2 and TRBV6-3 included. The study designated about 180 TCR beta chains cytomegalovirus-associated.

The chain has TRBV5-4 and TRBJ1-1; 9 bases are a match to TRBD1. Sequenced material: PBMCs. This sequence was found in a woman in her thirties or forties in good health and CMV-seronegative. This CDR3 is CASSRGQGGENTEAFF. The CDR3 region has the DNA TGTGCCAGCAGTCGGGGACAGGGAGGAGAAAACACTGAAGCTTTCTTT.